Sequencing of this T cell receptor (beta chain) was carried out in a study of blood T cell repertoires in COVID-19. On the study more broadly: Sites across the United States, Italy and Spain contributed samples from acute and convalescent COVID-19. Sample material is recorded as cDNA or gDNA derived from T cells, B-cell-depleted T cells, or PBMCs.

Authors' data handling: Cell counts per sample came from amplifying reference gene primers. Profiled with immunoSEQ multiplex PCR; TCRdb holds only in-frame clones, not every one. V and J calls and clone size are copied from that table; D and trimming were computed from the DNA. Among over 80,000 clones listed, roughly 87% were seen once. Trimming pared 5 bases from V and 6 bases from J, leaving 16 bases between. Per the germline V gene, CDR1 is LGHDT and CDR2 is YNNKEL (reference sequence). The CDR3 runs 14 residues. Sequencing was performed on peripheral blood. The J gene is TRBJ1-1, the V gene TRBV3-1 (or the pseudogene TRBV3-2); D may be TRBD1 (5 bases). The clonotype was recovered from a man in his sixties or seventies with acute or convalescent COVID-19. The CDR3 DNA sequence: TGTGCCAGCAGCTTTCTGGCGGGACGGGCTGAAGCTTTCTTT. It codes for CASSFLAGRAEAFF.